This T cell receptor (beta chain) was captured by sequencing in a study of graft-versus-host responses after intestinal transplantation. Study summary: Anti-thymocyte globulin induction, then tacrolimus and steroids for two to four years, went to all recipients. General observations from the study: Detected in recipient marrow were GvH clones, some of which were first observed in ileum or blood.

Germline V CDR1 and CDR2: SEHNR, FQNEAQ (reference sequence). V lost 4 bases, J lost 6 bases, and 7 bases stayed unmatched. The CDR3 covers 14 residues. Concerning this clone: Its antigen remains unknown.

Assay used: immunoSEQ multiplex PCR; TCRdb lists only in-frame clones, some missing. The sample yields fewer than 130,000 clones, 85% to 95% seen once. The source is a human donor who received an intestinal transplant. This chain joins TRBV7-9 and TRBJ1-2; 8 bases agree with TRBD1. The specimen was unstimulated CD8+ T cells sorted from spleen or lymph node cells, collected before intestinal transplant. The CDR3, as DNA: TGTGCCAGCAGCTCCCAGGGGGCCATAGATGGCTACACCTTC. Protein product: CASSSQGAIDGYTF.